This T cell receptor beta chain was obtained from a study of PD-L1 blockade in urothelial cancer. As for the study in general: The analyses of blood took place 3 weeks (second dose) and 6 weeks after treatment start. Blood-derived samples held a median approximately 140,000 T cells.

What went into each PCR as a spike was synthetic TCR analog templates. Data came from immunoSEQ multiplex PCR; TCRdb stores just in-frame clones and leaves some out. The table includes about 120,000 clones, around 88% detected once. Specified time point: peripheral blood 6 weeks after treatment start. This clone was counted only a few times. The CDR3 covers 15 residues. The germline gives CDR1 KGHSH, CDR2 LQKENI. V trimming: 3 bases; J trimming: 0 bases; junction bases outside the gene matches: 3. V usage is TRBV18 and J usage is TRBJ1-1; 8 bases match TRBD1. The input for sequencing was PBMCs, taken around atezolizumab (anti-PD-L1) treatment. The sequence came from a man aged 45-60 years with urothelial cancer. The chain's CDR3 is CASSPPGGLNTEAFF. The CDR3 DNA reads TGTGCCAGCTCACCCCCAGGGGGCTTGAACACTGAAGCTTTCTTT.